Each of the 10 T cell receptor beta chains below was sequenced from the same sample in a study of TIL therapy for anti-PD-1-resistant metastatic lung cancer. Time point given: pre-treatment sample, taken before nivolumab and TIL therapy. The libraries were made with immunoSEQ v3. Data came from immunoSEQ multiplex PCR; TCRdb stores just in-frame clones and leaves some out. The repertoire consists of 40,000 to 60,000 clones, with approximately 79% occurring once and the leading ten covering 4% to 5.5%. Specimen: blood, collected at baseline. Receptors originate from a woman between 25 and 85 years old with non-small cell lung cancer.

V is TRBV29-1 and J is TRBJ2-7; TRBD1 is a possible D gene (7 bases). The CDR3 length is 13 residues. The germline V gene has CDR1 SQVTM and CDR2 ANQGSEA. V lost 3 bases and J lost 3, with 12 bases in between. The CDR3 spells CSVETRDSYEQYF. CDR3 DNA: TGCAGCGTTGAGACTAGGGACAGCTACGAGCAGTACTTC.

The chain uses TRBV5-5 and TRBJ1-5; no clear D. V lost 0 bases and J lost 7, with 14 bases in between. The CDR3 has 15 amino acids. Germline values: CDR1 SGHKS, CDR2 YYEKEE (reference sequence). CDR3 sequence (DNA): TGTGCCAGCAGCTTGGGGGCTGCCCTAAACCAGCCCCAGCATTTT. Protein: CASSLGAALNQPQHF.

This clone occurred once. The V and J genes are TRBV5-6 and TRBJ2-1; 11 positions agree with TRBD2. Germline lookup yields CDR1 SGHDT and CDR2 YYEEEE. Germline trimming cut 0 bases from V and 2 bases from J; bases unmatched to any gene: 4. There are 17 residues in the CDR3. The CDR3 DNA reads as TGTGCCAGCAGCTTGGCCACTAGCGGGAGACCCTACAATGAGCAGTTCTTC. Translating it yields CASSLATSGRPYNEQFF.

The chain has TRBV5-1 and TRBJ2-7; weak D call: TRBD2 (5 bases). V gave up 4 bases and J gave up 2 bases, with 19 bases separating them. The germline V gene has CDR1 SGHRS and CDR2 YFSETQ. The CDR3 runs to 16 residues. The CDR3 loop is CASSPGGTDVTYEQYF. The CDR3 coding sequence is TGCGCCAGCAGCCCCGGAGGTACAGACGTGACCTACGAGCAGTACTTC.

This sequence joins TRBV7-9 and TRBJ1-3; D uncertain. This CDR3 has 14 amino acids. Trimming stripped 1 base from V and 0 bases from J, with 4 bases between. CDR1 SEHNR and CDR2 FQNEAQ come from the germline V gene (reference sequence). The CDR3 DNA sequence: TGTGCCAGCAGCTTAGTGTACTCTGGAAACACCATATATTTT. Protein product: CASSLVYSGNTIYF. Variable domain in full (rest from reference TRBV7-9 and TRBJ1-3): DTGVSQNPRHKITKRGQNVTFRCDPISEHNRLYWYRQTLGQGPEFLTYFQNEAQLEKSRLLSDRFSAERPKGSFSTLEIQRTEQGDSAMYLCASSLVYSGNTIYFGEGSWLTVV.

A few counts support this clone. The chain is built from TRBV11-2 and TRBJ2-5; no clear D gene. The CDR3 sequence is 11 residues long. Trimming cost V 2 bases and J 4 bases, with 2 bases left between them. Per germline, CDR1 SGHAT and CDR2 FQNNGV. This CDR3 is CASSLRETQYF. The DNA for the CDR3 is TGTGCCAGCAGCTTAAGAGAGACCCAGTACTTC.

V and J are TRBV19 and TRBJ1-2; 8 bases line up with TRBD1. V gave up 6 bases and J gave up 6 bases; unmatched junction bases: 15. Per the germline V gene, CDR1 is LNHDA and CDR2 is SQIVND (reference sequence). CDR3 length: 16 residues. CDR3 bases: TGTGCCAGTAGCAGGAGTGTCGGACAGGGCTGGGATGGCTACACCTTC. This translates into CASSRSVGQGWDGYTF.

This clone occurred a few times. The gene calls are TRBV10-1 and TRBJ2-1; D remains ambiguous. V was pared by 0 bases and J by 9 bases, with 9 bases between. The CDR3 is 13 amino acids. In germline, CDR1 is WNHNN, CDR2 SYGVQD (reference sequence). CDR3 in amino acids: CASSESGYSEQFF. The CDR3, as DNA: TGCGCCAGCAGTGAGTCGGGCTATAGTGAGCAGTTCTTC.

V usage is TRBV5-1 and J usage is TRBJ1-1, with D perhaps TRBD1 (6 bases). The V end was cut by 4 bases, the J end by 7 bases, with 20 bases between. Per the germline V gene, CDR1 is SGHRS and CDR2 is YFSETQ. This CDR3 spans 15 amino acids. This CDR3 is CASSPGGAPLGEAFF. The CDR3 nucleotides read TGCGCCAGCAGCCCCGGGGGGGCCCCTCTCGGTGAAGCTTTCTTT.

Here the CDR3 reads CASSFRDGEETQYF. CDR3 DNA sequence: TGTGCCAGCAGCTTCCGGGACGGAGAAGAGACCCAGTACTTC. This sequence joins TRBV11-1 and TRBJ2-5; either TRBD1 or TRBD2 may fit D (5 bases each). Trimming pared 3 bases from V and 3 bases from J, leaving 11 bases between. The CDR3 length is 14 residues. Germline V CDR1 and CDR2: SGHAT, FQDESV (reference sequence).